This entry is about one TCR beta chain. Each donor was a Caucasian adult residing in Nashville, Tennessee. The source of the sample is a study of shared clonotypes between healthy human individuals. Profiling relied on immunoSEQ multiplex PCR, and the TCRdb table lists in-frame clones only, not all of them. The sample lists 2.3 million or so clones, approximately 95% occurring once. Trimming at V came to 2 bases and at J to 7 bases, leaving 7 bases not matched to a gene. Germline V gene lookup returns CDR1 SGHRS and CDR2 YFSETQ. This CDR3 region has 14 residues. This receptor was obtained from a man between 18 and 29 years old in good health. Some clones in this sample may be carry-over from other donors' samples. V gene TRBV5-1 combines with J gene TRBJ1-2; TRBD1 matches 8 bases. Sequenced material: naive CD4+ T cells from PBMCs. The subset is: CD45RA+ positively selected. The CDR3 is CASSFQDREGGYTF. The CDR3 DNA follows: TGCGCCAGCAGCTTCCAGGACAGGGAAGGTGGCTACACCTTC.